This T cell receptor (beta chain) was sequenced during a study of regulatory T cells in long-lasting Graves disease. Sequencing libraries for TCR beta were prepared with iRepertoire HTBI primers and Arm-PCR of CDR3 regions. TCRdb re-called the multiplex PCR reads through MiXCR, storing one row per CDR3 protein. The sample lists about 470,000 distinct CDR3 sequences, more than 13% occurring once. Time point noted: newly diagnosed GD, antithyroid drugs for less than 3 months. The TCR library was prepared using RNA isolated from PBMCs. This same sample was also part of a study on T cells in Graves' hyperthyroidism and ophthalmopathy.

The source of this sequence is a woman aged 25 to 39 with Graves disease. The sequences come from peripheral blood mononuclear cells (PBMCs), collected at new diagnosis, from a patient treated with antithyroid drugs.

DNA for the CDR3: TGTGCCAGCAGCCTCGGACAGGGAGGCAACGATGAGCAGTACTTC. It is translated as CASSLGQGGNDEQYF. The J gene is TRBJ2-1, the V gene TRBV7-9; 8 nucleotides match TRBD1. The end of the DNA is better explained by TRBJ2-7, so the J call may be wrong. The CDR3 contains 15 residues. Germline CDR1 and CDR2: SEHNR and FQNEAQ (reference sequence).